Listed below are T cell receptor beta chains from one sample, sequenced in a study of CD8 T cells in ankylosing spondylitis. MiXCR was run by TCRdb on the 5' RACE reads, yielding one entry per CDR3 protein. The sample carries under 450,000 distinct CDR3 sequences, 20% recorded once. The specimen was blood, either unsorted or a sorted T cell fraction (not recorded which). The receptor source for this set is a male donor with ankylosing spondylitis or in good health (not recorded which). CDR3s include the opening cysteine and the closing phenylalanine or tryptophan. The D gene is left open where the match is weak. The size entry is marked missing in some rows and otherwise reads once, few, many or a size class.

D gene | J gene | clone size | V gene | CDR3 DNA | CDR3 protein
. | TRBJ2-5 | few | TRBV6-5 | TGTGCCAGCAGTTACTCCTGGGGCAGGGTAAAGGAGACCCAGTACTTC | CASSYSWGRVKETQYF
. | TRBJ1-1 | few | TRBV5-6 | TGTGCCAGCAGCGGGGGGGGCGGAAACACTGAAGCTTTCTTT | CASSGGGGNTEAFF
. | TRBJ2-4 | . | TRBV18 | TGTGCCAGCCCAATAGGCGCCGGGAACCAAGCCAAAAACATTCAGTACTTC | CASPIGAGNQAKNIQYF
TRBD1 | TRBJ2-7 | few | TRBV2 | TGTGCCAGCAGCTTAATTACAGGGGTATCCTACGAGCAGTACTTC | CASSLITGVSYEQYF
TRBD2 | TRBJ2-1 | few | TRBV18 | TGTGCCAGCTCACCGGGGCTGACTAGCGGGGTCAATGAGCAGTTCTTC | CASSPGLTSGVNEQFF
. | TRBJ2-5 | few | TRBV12-3/TRBV12-4 | TGTGCCAGCAGTTTATTTTCGGCGCCGGAGACCCAGTACTTC | CASSLFSAPETQYF
. | TRBJ2-1 | few | TRBV28 | TGTGCCAGCAGTTTAGCGGGGGCTCTCGATGAGCAGTTCTTC | CASSLAGALDEQFF
TRBD2 | TRBJ2-5 | . | TRBV12-3/TRBV12-4 | TGTGCCAGCACTCCCGCGGGGGAGGAGACCCAGTACTTC | CASTPAGEETQYF
. | TRBJ2-7 | . | TRBV7-9 | TGTGCCAGCAGCTTAGGGTCTGGACCCCCGGGGGAGCAGTACTTC | CASSLGSGPPGEQYF
. | TRBJ2-2 | . | TRBV12-3/TRBV12-4 | TGTGCCAGCAGTTTACTCCGGGGGATGGGGGAGCTGTTTTTT | CASSLLRGMGELFF
TRBD1 | TRBJ1-1 | few | TRBV10-3 | TGTGCCACCCAGGGGGCGAACACTGAAGCTTTCTTT | CATQGANTEAFF
. | TRBJ2-7 | few | TRBV11-2 | TGTGCCAGCAGCTTAATAACGGACAGCTCCTACGAGCAGTACTTC | CASSLITDSSYEQYF
. | TRBJ1-1 | . | TRBV9 | TGTGCCAGCAGCGGGCCTCCGGGGGGGCACACTGAAGCTTTCTTT | CASSGPPGGHTEAFF
TRBD1 | TRBJ2-5 | . | TRBV6-1 | TGTGCCAGCAGTCTTATCAAAGGGGGCTGGGAGACCCAGTACTTC | CASSLIKGGWETQYF
. | TRBJ2-1 | . | TRBV4-1 | TGCGCCAGCAGCCCCCCGGGGTCAGACAATGAGCAGTTCTTC | CASSPPGSDNEQFF
. | TRBJ2-1 | . | TRBV7-9 | TGTGCCAGCAGCTTGCTGGGGGGTCAGTACAATGAGCAGTTCTTC | CASSLLGGQYNEQFF
. | TRBJ2-3 | few | TRBV15 | TGTGCCACCAGCAGAGGGCCTTCGGTCACAGATACGCAGTATTTT | CATSRGPSVTDTQYF
. | TRBJ2-5 | . | TRBV12-3/TRBV12-4 | TGTGCCAGCAGGCCGGGACTGAAAGAGACCCAGTACTTC | CASRPGLKETQYF
TRBD1 | TRBJ2-3 | . | TRBV20-1 | TGCTGTGCTAGAGCCTATAAGGACAGGGAAGGACCAGATACGCAGTATTTT | CCARAYKDREGPDTQYF
. | TRBJ2-5 | . | TRBV4-1 | TGCGCCAGCAGCCAAGAGGTGGCCGAAGGTGCTTACGAGACCCAGTACTTC | CASSQEVAEGAYETQYF
. | TRBJ2-2 | . | TRBV3-1 | TGTGCCAGCAGCCAAGTATACACCGGGGAGCTGTTTTTT | CASSQVYTGELFF
. | TRBJ2-1 | . | TRBV3-1 | TGTGCCAGCAGCCAAGATGCTCAGGGTGGGGATAATGAGCAGTTCTTC | CASSQDAQGGDNEQFF